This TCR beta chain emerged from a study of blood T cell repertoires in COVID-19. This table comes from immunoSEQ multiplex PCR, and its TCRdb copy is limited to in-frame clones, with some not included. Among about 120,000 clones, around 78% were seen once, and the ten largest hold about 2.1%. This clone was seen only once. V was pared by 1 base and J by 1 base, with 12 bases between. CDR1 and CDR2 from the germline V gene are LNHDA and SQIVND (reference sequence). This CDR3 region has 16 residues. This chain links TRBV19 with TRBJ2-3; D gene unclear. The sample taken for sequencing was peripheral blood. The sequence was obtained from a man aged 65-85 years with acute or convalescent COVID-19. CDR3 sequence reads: CASSIGELLGTDTQYF. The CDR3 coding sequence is TGTGCCAGTAGTATAGGCGAACTTTTAGGCACAGATACGCAGTATTTT.